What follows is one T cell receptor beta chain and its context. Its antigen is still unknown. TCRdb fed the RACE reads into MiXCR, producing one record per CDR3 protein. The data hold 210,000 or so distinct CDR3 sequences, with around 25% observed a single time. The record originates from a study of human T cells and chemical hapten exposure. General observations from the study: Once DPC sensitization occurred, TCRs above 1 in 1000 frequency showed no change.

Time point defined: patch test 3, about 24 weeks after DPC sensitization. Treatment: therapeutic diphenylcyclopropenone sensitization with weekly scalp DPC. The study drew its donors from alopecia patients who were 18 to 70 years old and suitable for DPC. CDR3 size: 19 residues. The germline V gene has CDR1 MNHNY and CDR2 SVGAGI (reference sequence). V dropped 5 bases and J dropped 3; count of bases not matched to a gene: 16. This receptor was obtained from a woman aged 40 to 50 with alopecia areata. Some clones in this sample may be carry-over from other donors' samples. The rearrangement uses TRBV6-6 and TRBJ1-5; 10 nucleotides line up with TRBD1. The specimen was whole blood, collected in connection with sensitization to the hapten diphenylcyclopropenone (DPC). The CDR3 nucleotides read TGTGCCAGCAGTCTATACGGGACAGGGGTTGCCTCTATCAATCAGCCCCAGCATTTT. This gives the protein CASSLYGTGVASINQPQHF.